A few counts support the clone carrying this T cell receptor (beta chain). Germline assignment: CDR1 LNHDA and CDR2 SQIVND (reference sequence). The trim removed 6 bases at V and 0 bases at J, leaving 1 base unmatched. CDR3 size: 13 residues. These data originate in a study of blood T cell repertoires in COVID-19. The protocol was immunoSEQ multiplex PCR, while the TCRdb copy is restricted to in-frame clones and leaves out a portion. The table records about 400,000 clones, 70% to 90% of them present only once. The chain links TRBV19 to TRBJ2-7; 8 bases align to TRBD1. Sequenced input: peripheral blood. The clonotype originates from a human donor in a cohort sampled during active COVID-19. The CDR3 coding sequence is TGTGCCAGTAGCCAGGGGGCCTCCTACGAGCAGTACTTC. It translates to CASSQGASYEQYF.